This T cell receptor beta chain is from a study of T cell responses to AZD1222 COVID-19 vaccine (dated by TCRdb to the early 2020s). About the full investigation: AZD1222 recipients whose second dose came at about 4 weeks and those whose second dose came at about 12 weeks were combined into one group, since spike-specific TCR depth and breadth did not differ between the two schedules. A total of 230 to 250 trial participants underwent TCR sequencing, of whom nearly 210 received two doses of AZD1222 and approximately 25 received two doses of the MenACWY control vaccine. Trial participants were enrolled by age into subgroups of 18-55, 56-69 and 70-plus years, and approximately 150, 30 and 60 TCR-sequenced participants, respectively, were included in these subgroups. The study at large found these results: Conclusions about previously exposed vaccinees are limited because only five to seven AZD1222 recipients were SARS-CoV-2 seropositive at baseline. Participants were mostly white British and included more females than males, and it was suggested by the authors that clonal diversity may have been underestimated. Spike-specific TCR breadth and depth rose significantly after two AZD1222 doses compared with day 0 and with MenACWY recipients. The 56-69-year group was small, and its depth increase did not reach significance, likely because of low power. Epitopes outside the regions mutated in the B.1.351 and B.1.1.7 variants were reportedly recognized by nearly half of the unique spike-specific TCRs. Vaccine-associated CD4 TCRs spanned the whole spike protein, with dominant responses in regions 160-218 and 743-854. Because no day 14 peak-response samples were available, repertoires were characterized only after the peak T cell response.

Taken with the paper, the label for time point translates to: baseline before first vaccination. Vaccinee samples came from UK trials COV001 and COV002, including a single-blind randomized controlled phase 2/3 trial of AZD1222 (ChAdOx1 nCoV-19) in healthy adults. For TCRbeta chain sequencing, PBMC samples were collected from trial participants at day 0 and at day 28 after the second dose. In regard to this clone: Its antigen is not yet known. The input lacks base qualities; no much larger clone sits a single base away.

The germline V gene provides CDR1 SGHTA and CDR2 FQGNSA. From cysteine to phenylalanine, the CDR3 is 17 amino acids long. Of all the DNA, just the CDR3 is kept, 51 bases in frame from base 1. V loses 5 bases of germline sequence and J loses 0 bases, and the interval between the two ends is 17 bases. The CDR3 regions of human TCRbeta chains were analyzed by immunosequencing. The study's own analysis went as follows. Repertoire TCRs were checked for matches against a reference library of SARS-CoV-2-specific TCRs that had been generated using the MIRA antigen-specificity platform. Breadth meant the fraction of unique TCRs that were SARS-CoV-2-associated, whereas depth meant the fraction of total T cells that were SARS-CoV-2-associated. Using the MIRA data, every spike-specific TCR was mapped to the spike region that the TCR reacted to and assigned to either a CD4 or a CD8 class. Log10-transformed breadth and depth values were compared by one-way ANOVA with Sidak's multiple comparisons tests. Sourced from immuneACCESS, this table was stored by TCRdb with only in-frame sequences that have V and J called. A share of the clones is absent; for the studies checked, an unresolved V gene accounts for under half, and the remainder has no known explanation. The DNA gave D and trimming, while V, J and clone size come from that table. Here the sample has 120,000 or so clones; approximately 88% occur a single time. Approximately 5.4% of the sample comes from the top ten.

The source was peripheral blood, collected on day 0 of AZD1222 vaccination. The receptor was isolated from an adult in good health. The V and J genes are TRBV7-2 and TRBJ1-3, with a tentative D gene TRBD1 over 6 matching bases. The CDR3 reads as follows: CASSNPHRESSGNTIYF. The DNA reads as follows: TGTGCCAGCAGCAATCCCCACAGGGAATCCTCTGGAAACACCATATATTTT.